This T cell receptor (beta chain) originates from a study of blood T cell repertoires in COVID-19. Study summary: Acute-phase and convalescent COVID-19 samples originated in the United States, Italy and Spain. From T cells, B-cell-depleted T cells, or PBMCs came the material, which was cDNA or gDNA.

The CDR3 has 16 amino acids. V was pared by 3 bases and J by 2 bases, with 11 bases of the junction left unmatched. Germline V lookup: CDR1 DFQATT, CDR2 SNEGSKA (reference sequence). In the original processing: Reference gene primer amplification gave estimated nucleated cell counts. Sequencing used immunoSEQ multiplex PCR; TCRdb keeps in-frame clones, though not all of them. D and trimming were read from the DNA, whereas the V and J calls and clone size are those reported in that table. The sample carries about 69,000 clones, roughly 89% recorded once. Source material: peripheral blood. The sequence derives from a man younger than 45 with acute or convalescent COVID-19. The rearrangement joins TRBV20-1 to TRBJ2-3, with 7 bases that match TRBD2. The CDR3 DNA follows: TGCAGTGCTAGTGTTCCCAGCGGGACGATCACAGATACGCAGTATTTT. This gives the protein CSASVPSGTITDTQYF.